This entry lists 21 T cell receptor beta chains sequenced from one sample in a study of cytomegalovirus exposure and HLA in healthy donors. The PCR made use of 60 Vbeta and 13 Jbeta primers. The data were produced by immunoSEQ multiplex PCR, yet TCRdb's version contains in-frame clones alone and is incomplete. This sample has more than 95,000 clones, with about 74% found just once. Sequencing used PBMCs. Receptors were obtained from a woman aged 50 to 65 in good health and CMV-seropositive.

In this sample, this clone turned up once. V usage is TRBV4-3 and J usage is TRBJ2-3, with 8 bases lining up with TRBD1. The ends lost 4 bases at V and 5 bases at J; junction bases unmatched: 11. This CDR3 has 16 residues. CDR1 is LGHNA and CDR2 is YSLEER in the germline V gene. CDR3: CASSPYAGGKIDTQYF. The CDR3, as DNA: TGCGCCAGCAGCCCTTACGCAGGGGGCAAGATAGATACGCAGTATTTT.

The chain is built from TRBV10-1 and TRBJ2-1; D is perhaps TRBD2 (5 bases). The germline V gene has CDR1 WNHNN and CDR2 SYGVQD (reference sequence). The CDR3 runs to 16 residues. The V gene lost 0 bases and the J gene lost 4 bases, with 13 bases spanning the gap. As DNA, the CDR3 is TGCGCCAGCAGTGAGTCGGGTCTAGCCCTGTACAATGAGCAGTTCTTC. It is translated as CASSESGLALYNEQFF.

Only one count was recorded for this clone. The V and J genes are TRBV30 and TRBJ1-2; 7 bases align to TRBD1. The CDR3 is made up of 12 amino acids. V shed 0 bases and J 8 bases; nucleotides not matched to a gene: 3. CDR1 is GTSNPN and CDR2 is SVGIG in the germline V gene (reference sequence). The CDR3 DNA sequence: TGTGCCTGGAGTGTAACAGGGGTCGGCTACACCTTC. Translation gives CAWSVTGVGYTF.

This clone was seen just once. The rearrangement joins TRBV6-1 to TRBJ1-1, with a possible D match to TRBD1 (5 bases). The V end lost 2 bases, the J end lost 3 bases, and 10 bases lay between the germline ends. This CDR3 is 14 amino acids long. From germline, CDR1 is MNHNS and CDR2 SASEGT. The CDR3 DNA is TGTGCCAGCAGTGAACACCAGGGTGACACTGAAGCTTTCTTT. Protein sequence: CASSEHQGDTEAFF.

The rearrangement links TRBV5-1 to TRBJ1-3, with 11 bases that match TRBD1. The J segment lost 5 bases and the V segment lost 3 bases, leaving 7 bases of the junction unmatched. This CDR3 has 16 amino acids. The germline gives CDR1 SGHRS, CDR2 YFSETQ. CDR3 DNA: TGCGCCAGCAGCTACTACGGGACAGGGGGAAGAAACACCATATATTTT. Encoded protein: CASSYYGTGGRNTIYF.

Comment on this clone: Distinct nucleotide sequences in the sample also encode this CDR3. This chain uses TRBV5-1 with TRBJ2-3; 7 bases are shared with TRBD2. The CDR3 has 16 residues. The germline CDR1 and CDR2 sequences are SGHRS and YFSETQ. Trimming took 3 bases from V and 3 from J; bases not matched to a gene: 10. CDR3 sequence reads: CASSSTSDRKTDTQYF. In nucleotides, the CDR3 is TGCGCCAGCAGCTCAACTAGCGACCGAAAGACAGATACGCAGTATTTT.

This clone was seen more than once but under ten times. CDR3 amino acids: CASSPRRGQGNTIYF. The CDR3 DNA sequence: TGTGCCAGCAGCCCTCGGAGGGGGCAAGGAAACACCATATATTTT. V and J are TRBV6-6 and TRBJ1-3; TRBD1 agrees at 7 bases. This CDR3 comprises 15 residues. The V segment lost 6 bases and the J segment 4 bases; nucleotides outside the gene matches: 9. CDR1 is MNHNY and CDR2 is SVGAGI in the germline V gene (reference sequence).

J is TRBJ2-1 and V is TRBV5-4; the match to TRBD2 covers 8 bases. Trimming removed 3 bases from V and 7 bases from J; junction bases left unmatched: 12. The CDR3 extends over 16 amino acids. Germline V gives CDR1 SGHNT, CDR2 YYREEE (reference sequence). The CDR3, as DNA: TGTGCCAGCAGCTCCAGTATAGCGGGGTTGGGAAATGAGCAGTTCTTC. Amino acid sequence: CASSSSIAGLGNEQFF.

The rearrangement joins TRBV6-5 to TRBJ2-7; 10 nucleotides align to TRBD1. There are 16 residues in the CDR3. Germline trimming cut 4 bases from V and 1 base from J; bases unmatched to any gene: 7. CDR1 and CDR2 from the germline V gene are MNHEY and SVGAGI. CDR3 DNA sequence: TGTGCCAGCAGTTCTCCCCGGGACAGGGGATCCTACGAGCAGTACTTC. Translated: CASSSPRDRGSYEQYF.

This chain uses TRBV30 with TRBJ2-5, with 7 nucleotides matching TRBD2. The end of the DNA is better explained by TRBJ2-7, so the J call may be wrong. CDR3 length: 13 amino acids. Germline V gene sequence: CDR1 GTSNPN, CDR2 SVGIG (reference sequence). CDR3 in DNA: TGTGCCTGGAGTTCGGGGGGAAACTACGAGCAGTACTTC. Translated, it gives CAWSSGGNYEQYF.

The rearrangement links TRBV10-3 to TRBJ1-2; perhaps TRBD1 as D (6 bases). The CDR3 is 15 residues long. The ends were cut back, 3 bases at V and 7 bases at J, with 18 bases in the middle. The germline CDR1 and CDR2 sequences are ENHRY and SYGVKD. The CDR3 DNA reads TGTGCCATCAGTGACATTCAACAGGGTCTGAGTGGCTACACCTTC. Its protein product is CAISDIQQGLSGYTF.

This clone was found a few times. The chain recombines TRBV6-5 with TRBJ2-3; tentatively, D is TRBD1 (6 bases). Germline values: CDR1 MNHEY, CDR2 SVGAGI. Trimming pared 0 bases from V and 8 bases from J, leaving 15 bases between. The CDR3 consists of 15 residues. CDR3 bases: TGTGCCAGCAGTTACTCGTGGACAGCCGGTGGTACGCAGTATTTT. Translated: CASSYSWTAGGTQYF.

In its sample, this clone was seen a few times. The gene calls are TRBV5-1 and TRBJ2-3; TRBD2 matches at 9 bases. V was clipped by 0 bases and J by 2 bases; unmatched bases: 7. Looked up from germline, CDR1 is SGHRS and CDR2 is YFSETQ. This CDR3 spans 17 amino acids. The CDR3 spells CASSLGASGAVTDTQYF. DNA for the CDR3: TGCGCCAGCAGCTTGGGGGCTAGCGGGGCGGTCACAGATACGCAGTATTTT.

The V and J genes are TRBV29-1 and TRBJ2-5, with 8 bases matching TRBD1. Germline values: CDR1 SQVTM, CDR2 ANQGSEA. This CDR3 has 16 residues. The ends lost 4 bases at V and 5 bases at J; junction bases unmatched: 15. In nucleotides, the CDR3 is TGCAGCGTTGGCCTTGGGGGGCAGGGGGCTTGGGAGACCCAGTACTTC. Translating gives CSVGLGGQGAWETQYF.

This clone was picked up a small number of times. V is TRBV9 and J is TRBJ2-1, with D possibly TRBD1 on 8 matching bases. Germline loops: CDR1 SGDLS, CDR2 YYNGEE. Trimming took 3 bases from V and 7 from J, leaving 20 bases between them. This CDR3 is built from 16 residues. The CDR3 DNA sequence: TGTGCCAGCAGCGCCTCTTTTAACAGGGGGGGGAATGAGCAGTTCTTC. It specifies CASSASFNRGGNEQFF.

The table lists this clone with a few counts. This chain joins TRBV10-2 and TRBJ2-3; D is unresolved. CDR1 is WSHSY and CDR2 is SAAADI in the germline V gene. This CDR3 region has 12 residues. V lost 4 bases and J lost 3, with 5 bases in between. CDR3 region: CASSATTDTQYF. The CDR3 coding sequence is TGCGCCAGCAGTGCGACTACAGATACGCAGTATTTT.

This clone showed up just a few times. V usage is TRBV25-1 and J usage is TRBJ1-4; TRBD1 matches 9 bases. V shed 5 bases, J shed 8 bases, and the junction held 9 bases outside the gene matches. The CDR3 is 15 residues long. Germline CDR1 MGHDK, CDR2 SYGVNS. CDR3 protein: CASSNRDREREKLFF. In DNA form, the CDR3 reads TGTGCCAGCAGTAACCGGGACAGGGAAAGGGAAAAACTGTTTTTT. Together with reference TRBV25-1 and TRBJ1-4, the CDR3 gives the full variable domain: EADIYQTPRYLVIGTGKKITLECSQTMGHDKMYWYQQDPGMELHLIHYSYGVNSTEKGDLSSESTVSRIRTEHFPLTLESARPSHTSQYLCASSNRDREREKLFFGSGTQLSVL.

This clone was recorded a few times. The V and J genes are TRBV5-1 and TRBJ1-4, with TRBD1 identical over 7 bases. This CDR3 has 15 amino acids. V trimming: 0 bases; J trimming: 5 bases; junction bases outside the gene matches: 4. Per germline, CDR1 SGHRS and CDR2 YFSETQ. DNA for the CDR3: TGCGCCAGCAGCTTGGAGGCAGGGGGGAATGAAAAACTGTTTTTT. This translates into CASSLEAGGNEKLFF. Full variable domain (rest looked up from reference TRBV5-1 and TRBJ1-4): KAGVTQTPRYLIKTRGQQVTLSCSPISGHRSVSWYQQTPGQGLQFLFEYFSETQRNKGNFPGRFSGRQFSNSRSEMNVSTLELGDSALYLCASSLEAGGNEKLFFGSGTQLSVL.

This rearrangement joins TRBV20-1 to TRBJ2-1, with D maybe TRBD2 (6 bases). Germline values: CDR1 DFQATT, CDR2 SNEGSKA (reference sequence). The CDR3 length is 11 residues. V was trimmed by 6 bases and J by 5 bases, leaving 8 bases between them. This chain's CDR3 is CSAERDNEQFF. CDR3 DNA: TGCAGTGCCGAGCGGGACAATGAGCAGTTCTTC.

This clone has a handful of counts. This sequence joins TRBV5-5 and TRBJ2-7; 7 bases match TRBD1. CDR1 and CDR2 from the germline V gene are SGHKS and YYEKEE (reference sequence). Unmatched junction bases numbered 6, after V lost 6 bases and J lost 6 bases. CDR3 length: 12 amino acids. CDR3 in amino acids: CASTLRGSEQYF. The CDR3 DNA sequence: TGTGCCAGCACCCTCAGGGGGTCCGAGCAGTACTTC.

The chain combines TRBV2 with TRBJ1-1; TRBD1 agrees at 7 bases. The CDR3 is 14 amino acids. The germline CDR1 and CDR2 sequences are SNHLY and FYNNEI. Trimming removed 7 bases from V and 7 bases from J; junction bases left unmatched: 12. In nucleotides, the CDR3 is TGTGCCAGCATGCAAAACAGGGGCTTCGTTGAAGCTTTCTTT. Translating it yields CASMQNRGFVEAFF.